This T cell receptor beta chain comes out of a study of beta chain features in type 1 diabetes. Study-level findings and limits: People with Type 1 diabetes carried modestly yet significantly shorter TCRB CDR3s in all four CD4+ subsets. For patients, the naive, central memory and Treg TCRB repertoires appeared more alike than for healthy donors.

The study reverse transcribed the entire isolated RNA, so it sequenced expressed TCRB transcripts. Generated by immunoSEQ multiplex PCR, the TCRdb table keeps only in-frame clones and is missing some. Seen here are about 340,000 clones, approximately 15% observed once, and the top ten hold 0.015%. As concerns this clone: Its antigen remains unknown.

The sample comprised naive CD4+ T cells from blood. This TCR came from a woman aged 18-30 years with type 1 diabetes.

CDR3 sequence (DNA): TGTGCCAGCAGCCAAAGCCAGGGGGCTGCAACTAATGAAAAACTGTTTTTT. Amino acids: CASSQSQGAATNEKLFF. The genes are TRBV4-2 and TRBJ1-4; TRBD1 matches 8 bases. Germline V gene lookup returns CDR1 LGHNA and CDR2 YNFKEQ. With 2 bases clipped from V and 0 bases from J, the junction kept 5 bases outside the gene matches. The CDR3 loop spans 17 amino acids.